The TCR beta chain under discussion was sequenced for a study of radiation and T cells in renal cell carcinoma (dated by TCRdb to the early 2020s). About the study as a whole: Samples came from a clinical trial, in which primary renal cell carcinomas received 15 Gy stereotactic body radiation therapy followed by nephrectomy 4 weeks later. Across all 50 or so samples, 4,000,000 or so unique CDR3 nucleotide sequences, encoding about 3,000,000 unique CDR3 amino acid sequences, were identified. A total of under 60 samples underwent TCR beta sequencing, made up of roughly 26 tumors and around 27 peripheral blood samples. Paper-wide results and their limitations: Because no pretreatment tumor biopsies were available, whether clonotypes were present in the tumor at baseline could not be determined. Dynamics of the blood repertoire were not tracked past 4 weeks after treatment. In blood, the top tumor clonotypes increased between baseline and 2 weeks post-radiation and then shrank by 4 weeks, which suggests that tumor-resident clones expanded only transiently. Because the trial had a single-armed design, the trial could not examine how radiation dose or scheduling affected the TCR repertoire.

V and J lose 6 bases and 0 bases, and a span of 8 bases separates them. The germline V gene (reference sequence) sets CDR1 to MNHNY and CDR2 to SVGAGI. From cysteine to phenylalanine, the CDR3 is 13 amino acids long. Only the CDR3 DNA stays, 39 bases, in frame from base 1. This clone was detected a few times. Its recognized antigen is unknown. No qualities accompany the bases; no much larger clone lies one base away. Sample time point, as interpreted from the label and publication: blood 2 weeks post-SBRT. The treatment or condition label of this sample denotes: 15 Gy SBRT to primary tumor, nephrectomy 4 weeks later. To track tumor-enriched clonotypes, serial peripheral blood was sampled from radiation-treated patients at baseline and at 2 weeks and 4 weeks after SBRT. All patients had renal cell carcinoma with clear cell pathology. Genomic DNA for TCR sequencing was prepared using the QIAamp DNA Blood Mini Kit (Qiagen). Samples were included in the analyses only if all quality control checks were passed.

The immunoSEQ kit was used, according to the manufacturer's recommendations, to generate TCR beta libraries from genomic DNA. To prepare libraries, a first multiplex PCR with proprietary primers was run, followed by a second PCR that added unique barcodes, and a bead cleanup was done after each round. Each sample batch included a kit-provided positive control reaction and a negative control reaction. The final libraries underwent checking on an Agilent 4200 TapeStation D1000 ScreenTape, volumetric pooling, and quantification by qPCR. Sequencing was performed on an Illumina NextSeq500 with a MidOutput 150-cycle cartridge, and 156 Read1 and 15 Index1 cycles were run with kit custom primers. The pooled library was loaded at 0.75 to 1 pM, with a roughly 19% PhiX control spiked in. In the source study's methods: Vendor-processed data were analyzed in R, and a clonotype was defined as all T cells sharing the same CDR3 nucleotide sequence. In the clone abundance analyses, frequencies in each sample were normalized to that sample's 10,000 most abundant clones. Public T cell clones, averaging fewer than five per sample, were removed before analysis. Tumor-enriched clonotypes and baseline blood-enriched clonotypes were defined as those with an abundance difference of at least 32-fold between compartments. Clonotypes expanded or contracted between blood time points were identified with a beta-binomial differential abundance model. Tumor-blood repertoire similarity was measured with the Baroni-Urbani and Buser coefficient, and group comparisons used two-tailed Wilcoxon tests in R. The table was pulled from immuneACCESS by TCRdb, which kept in-frame rearrangements only. Such tables lose some clones; where checked, under half of the loss comes from unresolved V genes, and the rest has no known cause. The DNA gave D and trimming, while V, J and clone size come from that table. The sample table contains roughly 150,000 clones; only one count was recorded for roughly 90% of them. The top ten hold about an eighth of the sample.

The chain couples TRBV6-6 to TRBJ1-1, with no confident D gene call. The sample was blood, taken from a patient whose treatment included radiotherapy and nephrectomy. The sequence was obtained from a woman aged 50 to 65 with renal cell carcinoma. The DNA sequence follows: TGTGCCAGCAGGCAATCTCTGAACACTGAAGCTTTCTTT. It translates as CASRQSLNTEAFF.